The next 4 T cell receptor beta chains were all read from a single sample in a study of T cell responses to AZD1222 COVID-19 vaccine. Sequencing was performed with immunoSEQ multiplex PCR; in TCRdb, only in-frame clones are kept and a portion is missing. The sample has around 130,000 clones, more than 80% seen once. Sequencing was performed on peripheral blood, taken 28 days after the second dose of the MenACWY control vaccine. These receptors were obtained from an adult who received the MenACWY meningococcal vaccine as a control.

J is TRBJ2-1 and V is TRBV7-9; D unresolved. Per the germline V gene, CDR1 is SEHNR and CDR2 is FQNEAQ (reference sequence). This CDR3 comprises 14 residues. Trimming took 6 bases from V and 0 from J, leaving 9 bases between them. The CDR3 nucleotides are TGTGCCAGCAGTCTCGGAAGCTCCTACAATGAGCAGTTCTTC. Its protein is CASSLGSSYNEQFF.

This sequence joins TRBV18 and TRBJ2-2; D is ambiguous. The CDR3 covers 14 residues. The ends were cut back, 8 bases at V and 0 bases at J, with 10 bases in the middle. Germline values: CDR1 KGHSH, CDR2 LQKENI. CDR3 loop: CASPTPSNTGELFF. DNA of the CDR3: TGTGCCAGCCCCACTCCCTCGAACACCGGGGAGCTGTTTTTT.

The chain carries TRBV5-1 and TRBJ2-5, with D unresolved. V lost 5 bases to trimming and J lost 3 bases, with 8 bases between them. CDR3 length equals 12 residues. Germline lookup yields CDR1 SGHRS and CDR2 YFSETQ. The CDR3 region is CASRRVEETQYF. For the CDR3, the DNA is TGCGCCAGCAGAAGGGTCGAAGAGACCCAGTACTTC.

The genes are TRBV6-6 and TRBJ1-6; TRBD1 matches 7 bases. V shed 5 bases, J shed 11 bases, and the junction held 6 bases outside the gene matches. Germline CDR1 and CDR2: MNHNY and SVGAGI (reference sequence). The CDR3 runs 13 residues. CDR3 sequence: CASSQTGRAPLHF. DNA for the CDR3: TGTGCCAGCAGTCAGACAGGGAGAGCACCCCTCCACTTT.